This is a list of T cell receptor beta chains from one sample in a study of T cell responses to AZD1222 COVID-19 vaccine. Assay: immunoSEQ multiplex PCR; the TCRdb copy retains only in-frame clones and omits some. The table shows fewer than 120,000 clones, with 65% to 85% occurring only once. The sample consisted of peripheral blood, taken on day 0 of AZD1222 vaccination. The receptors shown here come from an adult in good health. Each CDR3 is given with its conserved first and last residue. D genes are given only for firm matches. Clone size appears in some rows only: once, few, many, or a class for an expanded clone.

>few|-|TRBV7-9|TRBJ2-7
TGTGCCAGCAGCTTAGCGGACGAGCAGTACTTC
CASSLADEQYF
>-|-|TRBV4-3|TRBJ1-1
TGCGCCAGCAGCCAAAATACAGGTTCCCAAGCTTTCTTT
CASSQNTGSQAFF
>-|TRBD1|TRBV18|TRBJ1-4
TGTGCCAGCTCACTAGGACAGGGGGCTAATGAAAAACTGTTTTTT
CASSLGQGANEKLFF
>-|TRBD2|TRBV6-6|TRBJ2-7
TGTGCCATCGGGACTAGCGCCGCCTCCTACGAGCAGTACTTC
CAIGTSAASYEQYF
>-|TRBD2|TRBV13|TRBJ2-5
TGTGCCAGCAGCCTTCGAAGCGGGGGGGAAGAGACCCAGTACTTC
CASSLRSGGEETQYF
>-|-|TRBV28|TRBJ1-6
TGTGCCAGCAGTTTATCGTGGGGATTCTCACCCCTCCACTTT
CASSLSWGFSPLHF
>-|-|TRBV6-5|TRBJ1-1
TGTGCCAGCAAACGACAGAGCCACACTGAAGCTTTCTTT
CASKRQSHTEAFF
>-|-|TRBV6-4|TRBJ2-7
TGTGCCAGCAGTCCCGACCCAGTGGGAACCGACGAGCAGTACTTC
CASSPDPVGTDEQYF
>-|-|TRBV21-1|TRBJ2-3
TGTGCCAGCAAGCAACTGAACCCCACAGATACGCAGTATTTT
CASKQLNPTDTQYF
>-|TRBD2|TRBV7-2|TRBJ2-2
TGTGCCAGCAGTTTGAATTCTAATCGGGGGGCCGGGGAGCTGTTTTTT
CASSLNSNRGAGELFF
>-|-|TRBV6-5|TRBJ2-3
TGTGCCAGCAGTTACTACCAGCGGGCAGATACGCAGTATTTT
CASSYYQRADTQYF
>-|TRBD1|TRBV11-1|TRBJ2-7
TGTGCCAGCAGCGACAGGGATGCCTACGAGCAGTACTTC
CASSDRDAYEQYF
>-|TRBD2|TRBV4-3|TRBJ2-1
TGCGCCAGCAGCCAAGGCCCCCAGGCGGGGGGCCTATACAATGAGCAGTTCTTC
CASSQGPQAGGLYNEQFF